A selection of T cell receptor beta chains follows, all from one sample in a study of blood T cell repertoires in COVID-19. Produced via immunoSEQ multiplex PCR; TCRdb's table is partial and in-frame only. The table includes about 160,000 clones, 83% detected once. Sequences were obtained from PBMCs or T cells enriched from blood (not recorded which). Receptors originate from a woman aged 45-65 years in a cohort exposed to, infected with or recovered from COVID-19 (not recorded which). CDR3s include the opening cysteine and the closing phenylalanine or tryptophan. Each record gives: D gene, clone size, V gene, J gene, CDR3 DNA, CDR3 protein. D genes are given only for firm matches. Size is stated for part of the rows, as once, few or many counts, or as a class when the clone is expanded.

NA	NA	TRBV19	TRBJ1-6	TGTGCCAGTAGTTCTCACCTCACAGAGAATTCACCCCTCCACTTT	CASSSHLTENSPLHF
TRBD1	NA	TRBV7-2	TRBJ2-4	TGTGCCAGCAGCCTAAGGGGGACAGGGGGTGATTTAGCCAAAAACATTCAGTACTTC	CASSLRGTGGDLAKNIQYF
TRBD1	NA	TRBV30	TRBJ1-5	TGTGCCTGGACACTCCCCGGGACAGGGAGCAATCAGCCCCAGCATTTT	CAWTLPGTGSNQPQHF
TRBD1	NA	TRBV19	TRBJ1-1	TGTGCCAGTAGTGAGGAGACAGGGATCACTGAAGCTTTCTTT	CASSEETGITEAFF
TRBD1	NA	TRBV28	TRBJ1-6	TGTGCCAGCAGTACCCACTGGCAGGGGGCTTTTTCACCCCTCCACTTT	CASSTHWQGAFSPLHF
TRBD1	NA	TRBV28	TRBJ2-3	TGTGCCAGCAGTTCCCGACAGGGTTTGGGAGTTAGCACAGATACGCAGTATTTT	CASSSRQGLGVSTDTQYF
TRBD2	NA	TRBV24-1	TRBJ2-3	TGTGCCACCAGTGCGCGGGCTGGCGGGGGTTTT	CATSARAGGGF
NA	NA	TRBV27	TRBJ2-5	TGTGCCAGCAGTTTTCCCGGGAGAGGGGAAGAGACCCAGTACTTC	CASSFPGRGEETQYF
TRBD1	NA	TRBV28	TRBJ1-1	TGTGCCAGTGAGCAGGGGGGGAACACTGAAGCTTTCTTT	CASEQGGNTEAFF
TRBD1	NA	TRBV7-9	TRBJ2-7	TGTGCCAGCAGCTCCAGGGGGCTCATGTTGTACGAGCAGTACTTC	CASSSRGLMLYEQYF
NA	NA	TRBV9	TRBJ1-2	TGTGCCAGCAGCGGTTCCGGGACTCTCCCTGTTGGTGTCTACACCTTC	CASSGSGTLPVGVYTF
NA	NA	TRBV5-1	TRBJ1-4	TGCGCCAGCAGCTTGGCGGGGAGTGAAAAACTGTTTTTT	CASSLAGSEKLFF
NA	NA	TRBV7-9	TRBJ1-3	TGTGCCAGCAGCTTGGAACAGCAAGGAAACACCATATATTTT	CASSLEQQGNTIYF
NA	NA	TRBV6-5	TRBJ1-5	TGTGCCAGCAGTAGCGGGGGTCTATTCAATCAGCCCCAGCATTTT	CASSSGGLFNQPQHF
TRBD1	NA	TRBV9	TRBJ1-1	TGTGCCAGCAGCCCCCGACAGGGGTGGAACACTGAAGCTTTCTTT	CASSPRQGWNTEAFF
NA	once	TRBV19	TRBJ2-7	TGTGCCAGTAGTATCCTCAGGGCAGGTACCAACGAGCAGTACTTC	CASSILRAGTNEQYF
TRBD1	NA	TRBV4-1	TRBJ2-3	TGCGCCAGCAGCCAGCTCGGGACAGGTGGGATAGGTGTTGGTACGCAGTATTTT	CASSQLGTGGIGVGTQYF
NA	NA	TRBV2	TRBJ1-4	TGTGCCAGCACCGCCCCGGGACACAATGAAAAACTGTTTTTT	CASTAPGHNEKLFF
NA	NA	TRBV11-2	TRBJ1-6	TGTGCCAGCAGCCCTACTCTACAGGGTTCACCCCTCCACTTT	CASSPTLQGSPLHF
TRBD1	NA	TRBV6-1	TRBJ2-7	TGTGCCAGCAGTGAAATAACAGGGGGCCTCCCTAGCGAGCAGTACTTC	CASSEITGGLPSEQYF
NA	NA	TRBV7-9	TRBJ2-3	TGTGCCAGCAGCCCCGGGGGGCTTAGCACAGATACGCAGTATTTT	CASSPGGLSTDTQYF
TRBD1	NA	TRBV6-2/TRBV6-3	TRBJ2-7	TGTGCCAGCAGTTACTTTGGACAGGGCTACGAGCAGTACTTC	CASSYFGQGYEQYF
NA	once	TRBV19	TRBJ2-1	TGTGCCAGTAGTATATCGTCTGCGGGCAGAATCGGTCTAGGCAACAATGAGCAGTTCTTC	CASSISSAGRIGLGNNEQFF
TRBD1	NA	TRBV28	TRBJ2-3	TGTGCCAGCAGTTTATCCGGGACAGGGGGCACAGATACGCAGTATTTT	CASSLSGTGGTDTQYF
NA	NA	TRBV24-1	TRBJ2-3	TGTGCCACCAGTGATTTTGGTAGCGAAGGACCAGATACGCAGTATTTT	CATSDFGSEGPDTQYF
NA	NA	TRBV28	TRBJ1-2	TGTGCCAGCAGTTTACGTCAGGACAGTAATTATGGCTACACCTTC	CASSLRQDSNYGYTF
NA	NA	TRBV27	TRBJ1-4	TGTGCCAGCAGGGTGGGCCGGGGCCAGCGGGAGGCTAATGAAAAACTGTTTTTT	CASRVGRGQREANEKLFF
TRBD1	NA	TRBV7-3	TRBJ1-1	TGTGCCAGCAGCTTGGACAGGGACACTGAAGCTTTCTTT	CASSLDRDTEAFF
TRBD2	NA	TRBV12-5	TRBJ2-1	TGTGCTAGTGGCCTAGCGGGGGGCGACAATGAGCAGTTCTTC	CASGLAGGDNEQFF
NA	NA	TRBV6-2/TRBV6-3	TRBJ2-3	TGTGCCAGCACCCCCCTAGCTGCAAACCCCACAGATACGCAGTATTTT	CASTPLAANPTDTQYF
TRBD1	once	TRBV11-2	TRBJ1-1	TGTGCCAGCAGCTTGTATCACAGGGGTTACACTGAAGCTTTCTTT	CASSLYHRGYTEAFF
NA	NA	TRBV4-1	TRBJ2-7	TGCGCCAGCAGCCAATTGCAGGGTGATGCCTACGAGCAGTACTTC	CASSQLQGDAYEQYF